Shown below are 27 T cell receptor beta chains from a single sample sequenced in a study of T cells in Graves' hyperthyroidism and ophthalmopathy. Amplification of TCR beta CDR3 regions used RNA as the template. First-round RT-PCR of the TCR CDR3 relied on the HTBI primer set. TCRdb recomputed calls from the multiplex PCR reads with MiXCR, one row per CDR3 protein. The repertoire has under 450,000 distinct CDR3 sequences, roughly 14% of them found once; the top ten carry around 20%. The sequenced material came from blood. These receptors originate from a man aged 25-40 years with Graves' hyperthyroidism that later progressed to Graves' ophthalmopathy.

The table lists this clonotype with many counts. The chain uses TRBV28 and TRBJ2-7, with TRBD1 identical over 10 bases. This CDR3 region has 15 residues. CDR1 and CDR2 from the germline V gene are MDHEN and SYDVKM. J gave up 1 base and V 6 bases, and 6 bases lay outside the gene matches. The CDR3 is CASREDRGYSYEQYF. The CDR3 nucleotides read TGTGCCAGCAGAGAGGACAGGGGGTATTCCTACGAGCAGTACTTC.

The sample holds a few counts of this clonotype. V is TRBV20-1 and J is TRBJ1-5, with 10 bases identical to TRBD1. Germline CDR1 reads DFQATT; CDR2 reads SNEGSKA (reference sequence). J gave up 6 bases and V 1 base, and 9 bases lay outside the gene matches. The CDR3 totals 16 residues. CDR3: CSARAPTGGAGQPQHF. In DNA, the CDR3 is TGCAGTGCTAGAGCCCCGACAGGGGGCGCGGGTCAGCCCCAGCATTTT.

Concerning this clonotype: Given a much more abundant clone one base away, this may be a read error. The CDR3 coding sequence is TGTGCCAGCAGCTTAAAATTGGGAGCTCTAGCCAATAACATTCAGTACTTC. Its translation is CASSLKLGALANNIQYF. This sequence joins TRBV11-2 and TRBJ2-4; TRBD2 might be the D (5 bases). The CDR3 sequence is 17 residues long. Germline-derived CDR1 and CDR2 are SGHAT and FQNNGV.

Many counts were recorded for this clonotype. J is TRBJ2-5 and V is TRBV6-4, with 8 nucleotides matching TRBD2. Germline V gene lookup returns CDR1 MRHNA and CDR2 SNTAGT. The CDR3 covers 15 residues. After removal of 3 bases from V and 0 bases from J, the junction contained 3 bases not matched to a gene. The DNA for the CDR3 is TGTGCCAGCAGTGAGGGTAGCGGGGACCAAGAGACCCAGTACTTC. Encoded protein: CASSEGSGDQETQYF.

The chain has TRBV5-5 and TRBJ2-7, with 8 nucleotides matching TRBD2. The CDR3 runs 13 residues. Unmatched junction bases numbered 6, after V lost 4 bases and J lost 6 bases. CDR1 and CDR2 (germline): SGHKS, YYEKEE (reference sequence). The DNA for the CDR3 is TGTGCCAGCAGCCCCGGGGGGGTAGGCGAGCAGTACTTC. Translating gives CASSPGGVGEQYF.

Only a few counts were recorded for this clonotype. The rearrangement uses TRBV27 and TRBJ2-5, with TRBD2 as a possible D gene (5 bases). CDR3 size: 15 residues. Trimming removed 2 bases at V and 7 bases at J, with 17 bases between. In germline, CDR1 is MNHEY, CDR2 SMNVEV (reference sequence). The CDR3, as DNA: TGTGCCAGCAGTTTACGTGACGGACTTCTCGGGACCCAGTACTTC. This encodes CASSLRDGLLGTQYF.

This clonotype has at least ten counts. The J gene is TRBJ1-4, the V gene TRBV3-1, with D perhaps matching TRBD1 (5 bases). Germline lookup yields CDR1 LGHDT and CDR2 YNNKEL (reference sequence). Trimming removed 0 bases from V and 7 bases from J, with 9 bases in between. There are 14 residues in the CDR3. The CDR3 coding sequence is TGTGCCAGCAGCCAAGAGGGTGGGGCTGAAAAACTGTTTTTT. Its translation is CASSQEGGAEKLFF. Based on the CDR3 plus reference TRBV3-1 and TRBJ1-4, the full variable domain is DTAVSQTPKYLVTQMGNDKSIKCEQNLGHDTMYWYKQDSKKFLKIMFSYNNKELIINETVPNRFSPKSPDKAHLNLHINSLELGDSAVYFCASSQEGGAEKLFFGSGTQLSVL.

This clonotype was detected ten times or more. The chain has TRBV5-1 and TRBJ1-2; TRBD1 aligns across 8 bases. J was trimmed by 4 bases and V by 0 bases; bases with no gene match: 5. Germline assignment: CDR1 SGHRS and CDR2 YFSETQ. This CDR3 is built from 15 residues. CDR3 residues: CASSLEGQVAYGYTF. Here the CDR3 DNA reads TGCGCCAGCAGCTTGGAGGGACAGGTGGCCTATGGCTACACCTTC.

This clonotype was recorded at least ten times. CDR3 in amino acids: CSARVRDSSTYEQYF. Here the CDR3 DNA reads TGCAGTGCTAGAGTTAGGGACAGTTCCACCTACGAGCAGTACTTC. The rearrangement links TRBV20-1 to TRBJ2-7; 7 bases fit TRBD1. Per germline, CDR1 DFQATT and CDR2 SNEGSKA (reference sequence). Trimming at V came to 1 base and at J to 2 bases, leaving 8 bases not matched to a gene. The CDR3 is 15 residues long.

This clonotype was picked up many times. The chain couples TRBV11-3 to TRBJ2-7, with 7 bases matching TRBD1. V shed 2 bases and J 4 bases; nucleotides not matched to a gene: 11. Germline CDR1 reads SGHNT; CDR2 reads YENEEA. The CDR3 consists of 16 residues. CDR3 bases: TGTGCCAGCAGCTTAATCTGGACAGGAAATTGGTACGAGCAGTACTTC. Translation: CASSLIWTGNWYEQYF.

The sample holds many counts of this clonotype. The rearrangement uses TRBV7-8 and TRBJ2-4; 7 bases agree with TRBD2. Germline V lookup: CDR1 SGHVS, CDR2 FQNEAQ. V was pared by 3 bases and J by 6 bases, with 11 bases of the junction left unmatched. The CDR3 runs 16 residues. CDR3 DNA: TGTGCCAGCAGCTTTAGGCGCGGGGGAGAGGGAAACATTCAGTACTTC. Protein sequence: CASSFRRGGEGNIQYF.

This clonotype was seen repeatedly, ten times or more. The gene calls are TRBV10-2 and TRBJ1-1, with D hard to call. Per germline, CDR1 WSHSY and CDR2 SAAADI. Trimming stripped 4 bases from V and 2 bases from J, with 8 bases between. The CDR3 is 13 residues long. The CDR3, as DNA: TGCGCCAGCAGTGCTTACTATAACACTGAAGCTTTCTTT. This gives the protein CASSAYYNTEAFF.

A few counts support this clonotype. The chain couples TRBV4-2 to TRBJ1-5; D remains unclear. The CDR3 is 14 residues long. Trimming removed 1 base from V and 11 bases from J, with 15 bases in between. The germline gives CDR1 LGHNA, CDR2 YNFKEQ. CDR3 bases: TGTGCCAGCAGCCAAGGCGACCTAGTTAGCGCCCAGCATTTT. Encoded protein: CASSQGDLVSAQHF.

This clonotype was picked up a small number of times. The CDR3 sequence is CASSLVGGGDYGYTF. The CDR3 DNA follows: TGTGCCAGCAGCTTAGTAGGAGGGGGCGACTATGGCTACACCTTC. This chain links TRBV7-2 with TRBJ1-2; 7 positions agree with TRBD1. This CDR3 region has 15 residues. Germline V gene sequence: CDR1 SGHTA, CDR2 FQGNSA. The junction had 5 bases not matched to a gene; V was cut back by 1 base and J by 3 bases.

The chain combines TRBV7-9 with TRBJ1-2; TRBD1 agrees at 8 bases. CDR3 length equals 15 residues. Germline V CDR1 and CDR2: SEHNR, FQNEAQ (reference sequence). With 5 bases clipped from V and 8 bases from J, the junction kept 13 bases outside the gene matches. CDR3 region: CASSRWDQGAAGYTF. DNA of the CDR3: TGTGCCAGCAGCCGATGGGACCAGGGGGCAGCAGGCTACACCTTC. The complete variable domain, with remaining parts taken from reference TRBV7-9 and TRBJ1-2, reads DTGVSQNPRHKITKRGQNVTFRCDPISEHNRLYWYRQTLGQGPEFLTYFQNEAQLEKSRLLSDRFSAERPKGSFSTLEIQRTEQGDSAMYLCASSRWDQGAAGYTFGSGTRLTVV.

This clonotype occurred many times. This sequence joins TRBV20-1 and TRBJ2-7, with D perhaps matching TRBD1 (6 bases). V was cut by 4 bases and J by 2 bases, with 9 bases left in between. Germline-derived CDR1 and CDR2 are DFQATT and SNEGSKA (reference sequence). The CDR3 is 12 amino acids. The CDR3: CSANGQTYEQYF. CDR3 DNA: TGCAGTGCTAACGGACAGACCTACGAGCAGTACTTC.

Ten or more counts support this clonotype. The chain is built from TRBV27 and TRBJ1-1; 8 bases match TRBD1. Trimming at V came to 6 bases and at J to 1 base, leaving 4 bases not matched to a gene. The CDR3 is made up of 14 amino acids. Germline CDR1 and CDR2: MNHEY and SMNVEV (reference sequence). The CDR3 spells CASSYRGRNTEAFF. The CDR3 region has the DNA TGTGCCAGCAGCTACAGGGGGAGGAACACTGAAGCTTTCTTT.

V usage is TRBV12-5 and J usage is TRBJ2-3; D may match TRBD1 or TRBD2 (5 bases each). Germline V CDR1 and CDR2: LGHNT, FRNRAP. The CDR3 is made up of 14 amino acids. Between the trimmed V and J ends, which lost 2 bases and 1 base, there was a span of 7 bases. CDR3 sequence reads: CASGLMGGTDTQYF. In DNA form, the CDR3 reads TGTGCTAGTGGTTTGATGGGGGGCACAGATACGCAGTATTTT.

This clonotype was counted many times. The CDR3 nucleotides are TGTGCCAGCAGCTCCCCCCGGGGTAGCGGGGGGGCCATGAATGAGCAGTTCTTC. Translated, it gives CASSSPRGSGGAMNEQFF. V and J are TRBV11-2 and TRBJ2-1; 11 bases match TRBD2. The J segment lost 7 bases and the V segment lost 4 bases, leaving 15 bases of the junction unmatched. The germline CDR1 and CDR2 sequences are SGHAT and FQNNGV. The CDR3 loop spans 18 amino acids.

This clonotype came up many times. The chain recombines TRBV7-9 with TRBJ2-1; maybe TRBD2 (5 bases). The germline V gene encodes CDR1 SEHNR and CDR2 FQNEAQ (reference sequence). V gave up 0 bases and J gave up 0 bases, with 12 bases separating them. The CDR3 runs to 17 residues. CDR3 region: CASSLAGRGSSYNEQFF. DNA for the CDR3: TGTGCCAGCAGCTTAGCGGGCCGAGGGAGCTCCTACAATGAGCAGTTCTTC. Using reference TRBV7-9 and TRBJ2-1 for the parts outside the CDR3, the full variable domain is DTGVSQNPRHKITKRGQNVTFRCDPISEHNRLYWYRQTLGQGPEFLTYFQNEAQLEKSRLLSDRFSAERPKGSFSTLEIQRTEQGDSAMYLCASSLAGRGSSYNEQFFGPGTRLTVL.

This clonotype was counted between two and nine times. This chain links TRBV2 with TRBJ2-5, with 9 bases identical to TRBD1. CDR3 length equals 13 residues. The ends lost 9 bases at V and 5 bases at J; junction bases unmatched: 7. The germline V gene has CDR1 SNHLY and CDR2 FYNNEI. This CDR3 is CAREDRGFETQYF. DNA for the CDR3: TGTGCCAGAGAGGACAGGGGCTTTGAGACCCAGTACTTC.

This clonotype occurred a few times. This rearrangement joins TRBV29-1 to TRBJ1-1; unclear D gene. CDR3 length: 13 residues. The V end was cut by 7 bases, the J end by 4 bases, with 16 bases between. Germline V gene data show CDR1 as SQVTM and CDR2 as ANQGSEA. CDR3 coding DNA: TGCAGCGCCAAAACTCGGCTGGGCACTGAAGCTTTCTTT. Protein: CSAKTRLGTEAFF.

This clonotype was detected many times. The chain couples TRBV11-2 to TRBJ1-4, with 7 nucleotides matching TRBD1. V shed 5 bases and J 2 bases; nucleotides not matched to a gene: 5. The CDR3 spans 15 residues. CDR1 is SGHAT, CDR2 FQNNGV, per germline. CDR3 sequence reads: CASSRSGGTNEKLFF. As DNA, the CDR3 is TGTGCCAGCAGCCGATCAGGGGGTACTAATGAAAAACTGTTTTTT.

The chain couples TRBV27 to TRBJ2-3; D remains unclear. The CDR3 consists of 13 residues. Trimming cost V 2 bases and J 9 bases, with 12 bases left between them. Germline-derived CDR1 and CDR2 are MNHEY and SMNVEV (reference sequence). DNA of the CDR3: TGTGCCAGCAGTTTAGGACGTTTTAACACGCAGTATTTT. Translating it yields CASSLGRFNTQYF.

Worth noting for this clonotype: A clone one base away is much larger, so this may be a read error. This chain connects TRBV12-3 or TRBV12-4 to TRBJ1-6, with D uncertain. Deletions cut 5 bases from V and 9 bases from J, with 11 bases between. The CDR3 runs 13 residues. DNA for the CDR3: TGTGCCAGCAGTGATACGGGAATTTCACCCCTCCACTTT. As protein: CASSDTGISPLHF.

This clonotype turned up a few times. The V gene is TRBV4-2, the J gene TRBJ2-2; 10 bases fit TRBD2. CDR3 size: 19 residues. CDR1 is LGHNA and CDR2 is YNFKEQ in the germline V gene. The V gene end was trimmed by 0 bases and the J gene end by 2 bases; junction bases not matched to a gene: 9. CDR3 sequence: CASSQEAVLAGVNTGELFF. Here the CDR3 DNA reads TGTGCCAGCAGCCAAGAGGCCGTTCTAGCGGGGGTAAACACCGGGGAGCTGTTTTTT.

CDR3 amino acids: CATSPRTIPHYNEQFF. The DNA of the CDR3 is TGTGCCACCAGCCCCCGGACTATTCCGCACTACAATGAGCAGTTCTTC. V is TRBV15 and J is TRBJ2-1, with a possible D match to TRBD2 (6 bases). Trimming removed 5 bases from V and 3 bases from J, with 17 bases in between. The CDR3 runs 16 residues. The germline CDR1 and CDR2 sequences are LNHNV and YYDKDF (reference sequence).